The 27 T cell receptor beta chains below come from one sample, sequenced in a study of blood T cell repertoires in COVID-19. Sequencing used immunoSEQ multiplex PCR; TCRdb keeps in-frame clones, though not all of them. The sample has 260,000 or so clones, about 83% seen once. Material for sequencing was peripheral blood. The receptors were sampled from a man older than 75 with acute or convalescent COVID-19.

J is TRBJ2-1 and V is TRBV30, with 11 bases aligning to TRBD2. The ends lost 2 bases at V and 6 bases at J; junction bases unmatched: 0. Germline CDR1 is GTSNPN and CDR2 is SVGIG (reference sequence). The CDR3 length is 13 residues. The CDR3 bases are TGTGCCTGGAGTACTAGCGGGAGCAATGAGCAGTTCTTC. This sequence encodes CAWSTSGSNEQFF.

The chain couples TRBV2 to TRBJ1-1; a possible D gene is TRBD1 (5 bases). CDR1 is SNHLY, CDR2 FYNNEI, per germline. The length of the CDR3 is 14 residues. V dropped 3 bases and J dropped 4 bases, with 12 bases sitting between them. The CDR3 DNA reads TGTGCCAGCAGTGAGTATTCGACAGCCACTGAAGCTTTCTTT. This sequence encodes CASSEYSTATEAFF.

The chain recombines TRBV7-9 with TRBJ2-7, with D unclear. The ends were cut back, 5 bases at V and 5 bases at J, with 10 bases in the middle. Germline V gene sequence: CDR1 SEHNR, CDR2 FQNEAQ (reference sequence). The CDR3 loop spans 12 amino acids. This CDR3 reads CASSPNIHEQYF. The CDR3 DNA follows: TGTGCCAGCAGCCCCAACATCCACGAGCAGTACTTC.

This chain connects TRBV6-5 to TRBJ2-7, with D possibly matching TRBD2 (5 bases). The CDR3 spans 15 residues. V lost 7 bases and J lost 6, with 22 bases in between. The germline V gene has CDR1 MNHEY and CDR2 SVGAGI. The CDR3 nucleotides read TGTGCCAGCACCAGGCGGGCCCCCCAAGGAAGCGAGCAGTACTTC. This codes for CASTRRAPQGSEQYF.

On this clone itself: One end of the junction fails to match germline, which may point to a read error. The CDR3 loop reads CASRLERETPDTQYF. The CDR3 nucleotides are TGTGCCAGCCGCTTAGAGCGGGAGACGCCAGATACGCAGTATTTT. V is TRBV5-4 and J is TRBJ2-3; the match to TRBD2 covers 8 bases. The CDR3 covers 15 residues. CDR1 is SGHNT, CDR2 YYREEE, per germline (reference sequence).

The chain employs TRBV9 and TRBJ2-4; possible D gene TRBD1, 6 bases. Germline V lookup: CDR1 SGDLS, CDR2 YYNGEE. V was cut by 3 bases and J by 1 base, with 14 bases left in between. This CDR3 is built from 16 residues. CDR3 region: CASSAHRDIAKNIQYF. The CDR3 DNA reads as TGTGCCAGCAGCGCGCACCGGGACATCGCCAAAAACATTCAGTACTTC.

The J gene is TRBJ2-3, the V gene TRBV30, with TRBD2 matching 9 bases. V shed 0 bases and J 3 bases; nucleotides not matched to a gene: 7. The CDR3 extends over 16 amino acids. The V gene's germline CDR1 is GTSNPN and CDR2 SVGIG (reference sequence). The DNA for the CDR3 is TGTGCCTGGAGTGTACTCGCTAGCGGGGTTACAGATACGCAGTATTTT. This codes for CAWSVLASGVTDTQYF.

In DNA form, the CDR3 reads TGTGCCAGCATCGAGGGGGGGACTAGACTAGCGGGACATCAGTTCTTC. Protein: CASIEGGTRLAGHQFF. V is TRBV7-8 and J is TRBJ2-1; 11 bases fit TRBD2. J lost 13 bases, V lost 7 bases, and 18 bases had no gene match. The CDR3 is made up of 16 amino acids. Per germline, CDR1 SGHVS and CDR2 FQNEAQ. Supplemented by reference TRBV7-8 and TRBJ2-1, the full variable domain reads GAGVSQSPRYKVAKRGQDVALRCDPISGHVSLFWYQQALGQGPEFLTYFQNEAQLDKSGLPSDRFFAERPEGSVSTLKIQRTQQEDSAVYLCASIEGGTRLAGHQFFGPGTRLTVL.

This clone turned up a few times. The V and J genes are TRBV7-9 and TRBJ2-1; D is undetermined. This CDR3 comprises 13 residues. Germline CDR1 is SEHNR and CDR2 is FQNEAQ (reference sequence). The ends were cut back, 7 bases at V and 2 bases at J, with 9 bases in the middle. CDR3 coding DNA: TGTGCCAGCACCGGTCGAGCCTACAATGAGCAGTTCTTC. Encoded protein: CASTGRAYNEQFF.

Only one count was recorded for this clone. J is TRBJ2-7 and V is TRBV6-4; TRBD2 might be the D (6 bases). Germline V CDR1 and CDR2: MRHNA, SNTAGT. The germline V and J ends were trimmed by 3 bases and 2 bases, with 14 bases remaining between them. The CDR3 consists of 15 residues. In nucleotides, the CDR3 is TGTGCCAGCAGTGAAGCGCACGGAGGGCCCTACGAGCAGTACTTC. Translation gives CASSEAHGGPYEQYF.

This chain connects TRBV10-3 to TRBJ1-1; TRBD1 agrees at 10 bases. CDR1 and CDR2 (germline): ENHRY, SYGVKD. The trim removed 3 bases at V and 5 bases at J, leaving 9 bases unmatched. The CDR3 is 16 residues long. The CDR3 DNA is TGTGCCATCAGTGATTGGGCGGGACAGGGGACAACTGAAGCTTTCTTT. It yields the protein CAISDWAGQGTTEAFF.

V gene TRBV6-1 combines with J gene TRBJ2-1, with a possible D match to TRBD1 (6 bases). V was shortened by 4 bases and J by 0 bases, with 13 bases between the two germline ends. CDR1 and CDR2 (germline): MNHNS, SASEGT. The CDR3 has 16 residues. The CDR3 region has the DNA TGTGCCAGCAGTGGGTCGGTGGGGGCCTCCTACAATGAGCAGTTCTTC. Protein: CASSGSVGASYNEQFF.

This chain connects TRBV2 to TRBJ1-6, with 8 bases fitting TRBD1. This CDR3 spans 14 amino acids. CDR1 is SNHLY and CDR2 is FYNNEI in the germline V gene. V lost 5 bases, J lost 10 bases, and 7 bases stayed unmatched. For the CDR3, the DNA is TGTGCCAGCAGTTTGGACAGGGTGGAATCACCCCTCCACTTT. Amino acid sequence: CASSLDRVESPLHF. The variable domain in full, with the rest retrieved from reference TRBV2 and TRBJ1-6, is EPEVTQTPSHQVTQMGQEVILRCVPISNHLYFYWYRQILGQKVEFLVSFYNNEISEKSEIFDDQFSVERPDGSNFTLKIRSTKLEDSAMYFCASSLDRVESPLHFGNGTRLTVT.

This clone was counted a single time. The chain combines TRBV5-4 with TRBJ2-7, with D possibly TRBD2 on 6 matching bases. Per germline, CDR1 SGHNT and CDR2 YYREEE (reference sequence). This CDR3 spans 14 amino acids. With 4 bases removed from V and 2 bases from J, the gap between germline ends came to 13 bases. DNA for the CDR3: TGTGCCAGCAGCCGGGACTTGGGTCCCTACGAGCAGTACTTC. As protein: CASSRDLGPYEQYF.

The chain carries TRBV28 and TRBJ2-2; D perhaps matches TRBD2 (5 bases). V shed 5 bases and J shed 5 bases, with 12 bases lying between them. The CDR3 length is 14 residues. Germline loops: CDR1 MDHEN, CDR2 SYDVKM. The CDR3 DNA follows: TGTGCCAGCAGTCCCCCACAGCGGACCGGGGAGCTGTTTTTT. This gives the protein CASSPPQRTGELFF. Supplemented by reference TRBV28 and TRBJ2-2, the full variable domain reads DVKVTQSSRYLVKRTGEKVFLECVQDMDHENMFWYRQDPGLGLRLIYFSYDVKMKEKGDIPEGYSVSREKKERFSLILESASTNQTSMYLCASSPPQRTGELFFGEGSRLTVL.

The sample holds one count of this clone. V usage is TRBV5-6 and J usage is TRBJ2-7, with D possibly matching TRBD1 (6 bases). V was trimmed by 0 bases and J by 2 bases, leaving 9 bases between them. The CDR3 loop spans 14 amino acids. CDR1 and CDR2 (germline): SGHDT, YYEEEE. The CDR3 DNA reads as TGTGCCAGCAGCTTGGGACAGGAAGCCTACGAGCAGTACTTC. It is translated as CASSLGQEAYEQYF.

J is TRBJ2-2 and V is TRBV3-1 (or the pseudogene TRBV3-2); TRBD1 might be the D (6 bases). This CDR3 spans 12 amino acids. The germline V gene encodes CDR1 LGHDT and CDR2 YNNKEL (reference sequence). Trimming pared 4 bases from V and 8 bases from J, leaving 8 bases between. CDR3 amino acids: CASSPGQGELFF. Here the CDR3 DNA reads TGTGCCAGCAGCCCAGGACAGGGGGAGCTGTTTTTT.

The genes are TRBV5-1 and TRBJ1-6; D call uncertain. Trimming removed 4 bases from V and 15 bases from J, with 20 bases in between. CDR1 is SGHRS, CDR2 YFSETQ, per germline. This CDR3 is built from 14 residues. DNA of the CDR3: TGCGCCAGCAGCATGTCCGACCAGCGGGGAGACCTCCACTTT. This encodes CASSMSDQRGDLHF.

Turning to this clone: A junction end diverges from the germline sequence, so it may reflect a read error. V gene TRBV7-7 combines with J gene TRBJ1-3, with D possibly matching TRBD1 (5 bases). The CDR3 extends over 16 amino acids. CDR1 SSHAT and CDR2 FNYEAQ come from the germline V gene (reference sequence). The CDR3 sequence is CASSLAGKGWGNTIYF. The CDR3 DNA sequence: TGTGCTAGCAGCTTAGCGGGTAAGGGGTGGGGAAACACCATATATTTT.

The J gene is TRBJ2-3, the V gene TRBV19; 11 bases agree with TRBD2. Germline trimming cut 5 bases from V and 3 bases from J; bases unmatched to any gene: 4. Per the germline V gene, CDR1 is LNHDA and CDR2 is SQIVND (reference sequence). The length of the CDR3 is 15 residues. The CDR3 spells CASSVLAGGTDTQYF. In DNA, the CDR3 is TGTGCCAGTAGTGTGCTAGCGGGGGGAACAGATACGCAGTATTTT.

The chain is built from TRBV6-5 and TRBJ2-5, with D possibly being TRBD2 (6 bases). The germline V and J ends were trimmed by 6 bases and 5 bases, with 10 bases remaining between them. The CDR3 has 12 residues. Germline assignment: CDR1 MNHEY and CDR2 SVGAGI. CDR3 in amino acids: CASSPRGETQYF. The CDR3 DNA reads TGTGCCAGCAGCCCCCGGGGGGAGACCCAGTACTTC.

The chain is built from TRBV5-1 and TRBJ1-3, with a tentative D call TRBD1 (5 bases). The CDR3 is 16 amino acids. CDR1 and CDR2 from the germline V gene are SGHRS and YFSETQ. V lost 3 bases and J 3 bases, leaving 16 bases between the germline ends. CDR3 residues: CASSSERGRSGNTIYF. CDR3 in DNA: TGCGCCAGCAGCTCGGAACGGGGGAGAAGTGGAAACACCATATATTTT. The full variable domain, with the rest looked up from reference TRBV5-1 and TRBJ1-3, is KAGVTQTPRYLIKTRGQQVTLSCSPISGHRSVSWYQQTPGQGLQFLFEYFSETQRNKGNFPGRFSGRQFSNSRSEMNVSTLELGDSALYLCASSSERGRSGNTIYFGEGSWLTVV.

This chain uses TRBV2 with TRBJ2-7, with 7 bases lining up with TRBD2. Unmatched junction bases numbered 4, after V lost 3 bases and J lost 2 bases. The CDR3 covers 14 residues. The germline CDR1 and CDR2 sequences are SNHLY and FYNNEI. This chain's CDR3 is CASSEGGLAYEQYF. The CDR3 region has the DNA TGTGCCAGCAGTGAGGGAGGACTAGCCTACGAGCAGTACTTC.

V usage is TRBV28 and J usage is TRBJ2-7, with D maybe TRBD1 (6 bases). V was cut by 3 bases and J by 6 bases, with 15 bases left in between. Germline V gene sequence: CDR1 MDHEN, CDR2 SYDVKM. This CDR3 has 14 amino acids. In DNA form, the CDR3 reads TGTGCCAGCAGTTTGGCAGGGGATTCTTCCGAGCAGTACTTC. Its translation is CASSLAGDSSEQYF.

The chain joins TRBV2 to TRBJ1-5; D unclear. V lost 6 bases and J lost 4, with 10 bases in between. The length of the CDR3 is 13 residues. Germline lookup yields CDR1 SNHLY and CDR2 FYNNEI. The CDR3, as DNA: TGTGCCAGCAGGCAGAACATGAATCAGCCCCAGCATTTT. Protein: CASRQNMNQPQHF.

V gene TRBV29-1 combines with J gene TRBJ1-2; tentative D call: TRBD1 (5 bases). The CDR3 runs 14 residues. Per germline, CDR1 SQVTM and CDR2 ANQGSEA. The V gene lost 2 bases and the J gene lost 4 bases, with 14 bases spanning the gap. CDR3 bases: TGCAGCGTTGAACAGGGCTTTAACTCCTATGGCTACACCTTC. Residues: CSVEQGFNSYGYTF.

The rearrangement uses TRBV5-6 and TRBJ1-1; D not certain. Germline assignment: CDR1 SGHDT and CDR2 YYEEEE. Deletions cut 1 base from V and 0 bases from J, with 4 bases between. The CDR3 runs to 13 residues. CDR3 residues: CASSLTVNTEAFF. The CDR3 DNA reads TGTGCCAGCAGCTTGACAGTGAACACTGAAGCTTTCTTT.